The T cell receptor (beta chain) under discussion was sequenced for a study of blood T cell repertoires in COVID-19. In the study overall: The samples span acute and convalescent COVID-19 from the United States, Italy and Spain.

Per the original data handling: It was from reference gene primer amplification that nucleated cell counts were estimated. Generated by immunoSEQ multiplex PCR, the TCRdb table keeps only in-frame clones and is missing some. V and J calls and clone size follow that table, whereas D and trimming were derived from the DNA. Of around 11,000 clones in the sample, 70% to 90% were seen once. By share, this clone ranks as medium-sized. The CDR3 has 15 residues. The germline V gene encodes CDR1 KGHSY and CDR2 FQNENV. J gave up 2 bases and V 4 bases, and 6 bases lay outside the gene matches. The chain carries TRBV16 and TRBJ2-7, with 9 bases fitting TRBD1. The source is a human donor in a cohort sampled during active COVID-19. Specimen: peripheral blood. CDR3 nucleotide sequence: TGTGCCAGCAGCCCCGGGACAGGGCGGGCCTACGAGCAGTACTTC. Its protein is CASSPGTGRAYEQYF.